These 16 T cell receptor beta chains share one sample of origin, sequenced in a study of blood T cell repertoires in COVID-19. Produced via immunoSEQ multiplex PCR; TCRdb's table is partial and in-frame only. The sample lists some 170,000 clones; roughly 82% were seen once. What was sequenced was peripheral blood. The receptor source for this set is a woman in her seventies with acute or convalescent COVID-19.

This rearrangement joins TRBV29-1 to TRBJ2-3; 7 nucleotides line up with TRBD1. Trimming at V came to 5 bases and at J to 1 base, leaving 6 bases not matched to a gene. The CDR3 runs 14 residues. CDR1 is SQVTM and CDR2 is ANQGSEA in the germline V gene. The CDR3, as DNA: TGCAGCGTTACAGGGGCCACTGGCACAGATACGCAGTATTTT. Its protein product is CSVTGATGTDTQYF.

The chain uses TRBV29-1 and TRBJ1-2, with D unresolved. Germline V CDR1 and CDR2: SQVTM, ANQGSEA. The CDR3 is 10 amino acids. Trimming took off 6 bases at V and 6 bases at J, with 8 bases between the two ends. DNA of the CDR3: TGCAGCGTCCTAGCGGATGGCTACACCTTC. Translating gives CSVLADGYTF.

V and J are TRBV20-1 and TRBJ1-6; D is unresolved. In germline, CDR1 is DFQATT, CDR2 SNEGSKA (reference sequence). Trimming took 3 bases from V and 7 from J, leaving 13 bases between them. The CDR3 is 14 amino acids. CDR3 nucleotide sequence: TGCAGTGCTAGTCGAACTACCAACAATTCACCCCTCCACTTT. Translation gives CSASRTTNNSPLHF.

The chain has TRBV5-6 and TRBJ1-1; 8 bases line up with TRBD1. V lost 6 bases, J lost 4 bases, and 5 bases stayed unmatched. This CDR3 has 13 amino acids. Germline CDR1 reads SGHDT; CDR2 reads YYEEEE. DNA of the CDR3: TGTGCCAGCACCAGGGGGCTCGTCACTGAAGCTTTCTTT. This gives the protein CASTRGLVTEAFF. The full variable domain, its missing parts supplied by reference TRBV5-6 and TRBJ1-1, is DAGVTQSPTHLIKTRGQQVTLRCSPKSGHDTVSWYQQALGQGPQFIFQYYEEEERQRGNFPDRFSGHQFPNYSSELNVNALLLGDSALYLCASTRGLVTEAFFGQGTRLTVV.

This chain connects TRBV9 to TRBJ2-1; tentative D call: TRBD2 (5 bases). The CDR3 is 13 amino acids. Trimming took 4 bases from V and 8 from J, leaving 13 bases between them. Germline lookup yields CDR1 SGDLS and CDR2 YYNGEE. CDR3 protein: CASSSRWRDEQFF. DNA for the CDR3: TGTGCCAGCAGCTCAAGGTGGCGGGATGAGCAGTTCTTC.

The V gene is TRBV30, the J gene TRBJ1-1; 9 bases map to TRBD1. CDR1 GTSNPN and CDR2 SVGIG come from the germline V gene (reference sequence). The V segment lost 3 bases and the J segment 5 bases; nucleotides outside the gene matches: 7. This CDR3 spans 14 amino acids. CDR3 residues: CAWRGTGSGTEAFF. As DNA, the CDR3 is TGTGCCTGGAGAGGGACAGGGAGTGGTACTGAAGCTTTCTTT.

This chain connects TRBV6-6 to TRBJ1-3; D not resolved. Germline CDR1 and CDR2: MNHNY and SVGAGI (reference sequence). The CDR3 is made up of 14 amino acids. V was cut by 7 bases and J by 2 bases, with 12 bases left in between. CDR3 residues: CASIIGSAGNTIYF. CDR3 coding DNA: TGTGCCAGCATCATCGGGTCCGCTGGAAACACCATATATTTT.

As to this clone: Sequence at one end of the junction differs from germline and may be a read error. V is TRBV7-7 and J is TRBJ2-1; possible D gene TRBD1, 5 bases. Germline loops: CDR1 SSHAT, CDR2 FNYEAQ (reference sequence). The length of the CDR3 is 15 residues. CDR3 nucleotides: TGTGCTAGCAGCCCATCGGCAGGAAGGGGCAATGAGCAGTTCTTC. Protein: CASSPSAGRGNEQFF.

V and J are TRBV5-4 and TRBJ2-1; 7 nucleotides match TRBD1. This CDR3 region has 16 residues. Losses at the gene ends were 0 bases for V and 2 bases for J; bases not matched to a gene: 5. Germline-derived CDR1 and CDR2 are SGHNT and YYREEE (reference sequence). The CDR3 nucleotides read TGTGCCAGCAGCTTGGCCGGGCAGGGGGCCTACAATGAGCAGTTCTTC. Protein sequence: CASSLAGQGAYNEQFF.

The rearrangement links TRBV7-9 to TRBJ2-1, with unresolved D. The germline V gene encodes CDR1 SEHNR and CDR2 FQNEAQ (reference sequence). The CDR3 covers 12 residues. The V end was cut by 5 bases, the J end by 6 bases, with 8 bases between. DNA of the CDR3: TGTGCCAGCAGCCGGGTAATCAATGAGCAGTTCTTC. This gives the protein CASSRVINEQFF.

This clone was seen only a few times. The rearrangement joins TRBV19 to TRBJ2-7; 10 positions match TRBD1. This CDR3 region has 14 residues. V lost 4 bases and J lost 4; bases outside the gene matches: 4. Germline V gives CDR1 LNHDA, CDR2 SQIVND (reference sequence). CDR3 nucleotides: TGTGCCAGTAGTAAGGGACAGGGGATGTACGAGCAGTACTTC. Protein sequence: CASSKGQGMYEQYF.

The chain joins TRBV29-1 to TRBJ1-1; D is perhaps TRBD1 (5 bases). Trimming left V 7 bases short and J 1 base short, with 16 bases between. CDR1 and CDR2 (germline): SQVTM, ANQGSEA. The CDR3 totals 14 residues. As DNA, the CDR3 is TGCAGCGCGAATGGGGGGGACGAGAACACTGAAGCTTTCTTT. This encodes CSANGGDENTEAFF.

This chain connects TRBV24-1 to TRBJ2-1; TRBD1 matches 9 bases. The V segment lost 5 bases and the J segment 7 bases; nucleotides outside the gene matches: 14. The V gene's germline CDR1 is KGHDR and CDR2 SFDVKD. This CDR3 comprises 17 residues. The CDR3 region has the DNA TGTGCCACCAGTGCCCCTCCGGGACAGGGAAGGAGGAATGAGCAGTTCTTC. Amino acids: CATSAPPGQGRRNEQFF.

The gene calls are TRBV2 and TRBJ1-2; 9 nucleotides align to TRBD1. The germline V gene has CDR1 SNHLY and CDR2 FYNNEI. This CDR3 spans 13 amino acids. Germline trimming cut 3 bases from V and 8 bases from J; bases unmatched to any gene: 4. CDR3 residues: CASSDTGGWGYTF. CDR3 nucleotide sequence: TGTGCCAGCAGTGACACAGGGGGCTGGGGCTACACCTTC.

The chain couples TRBV21-1 to TRBJ2-5; the tabulated D call, TRBD1, remains unverified against the DNA. TRBV21-1 is annotated as a pseudogene. CDR3 length: 14 amino acids. CDR3 residues: CASSGRVWLGTQYF. CDR3 in DNA: TGTGCCAGCAGCGGCAGGGTTTGGTTGGGGACCCAGTACTTC.

The chain's CDR3 is CASTGASGFYGYTF. The CDR3 nucleotides are TGTGCCAGCACCGGAGCATCAGGGTTCTATGGCTACACCTTC. V and J are TRBV28 and TRBJ1-2, with D perhaps TRBD1 (5 bases). The CDR3 is 14 amino acids. Germline CDR1 and CDR2: MDHEN and SYDVKM. V lost 7 bases and J lost 4, with 16 bases in between.